This T cell receptor beta chain was documented in a study of tumor-infiltrating lymphocytes in primary liver carcinoma. Synthesis of TCR beta cDNA was carried out from around 540 ng total RNA with a constant-region primer. Employing slightly modified ARM-PCR, three nested multiplex PCR rounds were run, and these gave rise to the TCR beta libraries. Two initial PCR rounds of approximately 10 cycles each paired TRBV1-TRBV30 forward primers with a C-beta reverse primer. A single record per CDR3 protein comes from TCRdb applying MiXCR to the multiplex PCR reads. The sample records 330,000 or so distinct CDR3 sequences, 65% being singletons. Germline DNA was also extracted, and blood RNA was taken from unsorted whole blood. Patients carried chronic HBV infection without prior treatment. V dropped 4 bases and J dropped 1 base, with 10 bases sitting between them. CDR3 length: 14 residues. Looked up from germline, CDR1 is LGHNA and CDR2 is YNFKEQ.

This chain uses TRBV4-2 with TRBJ1-1; possible D gene TRBD1, 5 bases. This receptor was identified in a man in his forties with primary liver carcinoma and hepatitis B virus infection. The sample comprised peripheral blood. The CDR3 here is CASSRGVENTEAFF. In DNA form, the CDR3 reads TGTGCCAGCAGCCGGGGGGTAGAGAACACTGAAGCTTTCTTT.